The 2 T cell receptor beta chains given below trace back to one sample, sequenced in a study of neurological immune-mediated disorders. Stated time point: longitudinal time-point 1 (baseline). TCRdb independently ran MiXCR on the 5' RACE reads; one entry per CDR3 protein. The repertoire holds tens of thousands of distinct CDR3 sequences, with around 10% as singletons. Sequencing was carried out using PBMCs. Receptors originate from a male donor with HTLV-1-associated myelopathy (HAM/TSP).

Only a few counts were recorded for this clonotype. J is TRBJ1-1 and V is TRBV19; no reliable D call. Trimming removed 5 bases from V and 2 bases from J, with 9 bases in between. This CDR3 is 13 amino acids long. CDR1 and CDR2 from the germline V gene are LNHDA and SQIVND (reference sequence). CDR3 DNA sequence: TGTGCCAGTAGTCCCACCTTCAACACTGAAGCTTTCTTT. Its protein is CASSPTFNTEAFF.

This clonotype showed up many times. V usage is TRBV2 and J usage is TRBJ2-3, with 9 bases that match TRBD2. The germline V gene encodes CDR1 SNHLY and CDR2 FYNNEI. Germline trimming cut 5 bases from V and 3 bases from J; bases unmatched to any gene: 12. The CDR3 is 17 amino acids. The CDR3 region is CASSRAVGGGATDTQYF. Written as DNA, the CDR3 is TGTGCCAGCAGTCGTGCGGTTGGCGGGGGGGCGACAGATACGCAGTATTTT.